A single sample is the source of the 27 T cell receptor beta chains below, sequenced in a study of shared clonotypes between healthy human individuals. Only CD45RO-negative cells positively selected for CCR7 counted as naive CD8 cells, so terminally differentiated effector memory CD45RA+ cells were excluded. Clones were sequenced by immunoSEQ multiplex PCR, and TCRdb holds only the in-frame ones, with some missing. The profile shows about 2.1 million clones, about 93% of them singletons. The sequencing sample was made of naive CD8+ T cells from PBMCs. The receptor source for this set is a man younger than 30 in good health. Some clones in this sample may be carry-over from other donors' samples.

V and J are TRBV28 and TRBJ2-2; TRBD2 matches 10 bases. The CDR3 runs to 15 residues. CDR1 and CDR2 (germline): MDHEN, SYDVKM. Unmatched junction bases numbered 3, after V lost 3 bases and J lost 5 bases. The CDR3 nucleotides are TGTGCCAGCAGTTTGGAGCGGGAGGGTACCGGGGAGCTGTTTTTT. Protein sequence: CASSLEREGTGELFF.

In regard to this clone: The sample has other DNA sequences that encode this CDR3 too. The genes are TRBV5-1 and TRBJ1-1, with a possible D match to TRBD1 (5 bases). V shed 4 bases and J shed 2 bases, with 12 bases lying between them. There are 14 residues in the CDR3. From germline, CDR1 is SGHRS and CDR2 YFSETQ. The CDR3 reads CASSPGRGNTEAFF. CDR3 DNA: TGCGCCAGCAGCCCCGGGAGGGGAAACACTGAAGCTTTCTTT.

Comments on this clone: One end of the junction fails to match germline, which may point to a read error. The chain recombines TRBV9 with TRBJ2-7; 10 positions agree with TRBD1. The CDR3 has 13 residues. Per germline, CDR1 SGDLS and CDR2 YYNGEE. The CDR3 coding sequence is TGTGCCAGCAGCGTAGGGACAGGGGGTCCTCGTCACTTC. Its protein is CASSVGTGGPRHF.

The chain has TRBV13 and TRBJ2-7; TRBD1 or TRBD2 may be the D gene (7 bases each). In germline, CDR1 is PRHDT, CDR2 FYEKMQ (reference sequence). The CDR3 covers 13 residues. V was cut by 4 bases and J by 7 bases, with 14 bases left in between. The DNA of the CDR3 is TGTGCCAGCAGCTCGACAGGGACTACGGAGCAGTACTTC. This codes for CASSSTGTTEQYF.

In its sample, this clone was seen once. CDR3 sequence (DNA): TGCGCCAGCAGCCAAGATGGGGCAGGGAGGGCAAACGAGCAGTACTTC. Translation gives CASSQDGAGRANEQYF. The chain uses TRBV4-1 and TRBJ2-7; 7 nucleotides match TRBD2. The germline V gene has CDR1 MGHRA and CDR2 YSYEKL. The J segment lost 5 bases and the V segment lost 0 bases, leaving 10 bases of the junction unmatched. The CDR3 runs 16 residues.

This rearrangement joins TRBV19 to TRBJ1-1; tentative D call: TRBD1 (5 bases). Germline values: CDR1 LNHDA, CDR2 SQIVND (reference sequence). The CDR3 length is 15 residues. Trimming removed 7 bases from V and 0 bases from J, with 15 bases in between. CDR3 region: CASTYYGGMNTEAFF. CDR3 nucleotide sequence: TGTGCCAGTACCTATTACGGGGGTATGAACACTGAAGCTTTCTTT.

This sequence joins TRBV28 and TRBJ2-5; weak D call: TRBD1 (5 bases). The J call may be incorrect, as the DNA end agrees better with TRBJ2-7. The CDR3 has 13 amino acids. Germline V CDR1 and CDR2: MDHEN, SYDVKM. CDR3 sequence (DNA): TGTGCCAGCACCCCCATAAGGGGCGGCGAGCAGTACTTC. Residues: CASTPIRGGEQYF.

The chain has TRBV19 and TRBJ1-2; D gene uncertain. The CDR3 spans 13 residues. Germline lookup yields CDR1 LNHDA and CDR2 SQIVND (reference sequence). V was shortened by 5 bases and J by 2 bases, with 9 bases between the two germline ends. CDR3 nucleotides: TGTGCCAGTAGTGCCGCCGGGAACTATGGCTACACCTTC. It encodes CASSAAGNYGYTF.

A word on this clone: Distinct nucleotide sequences in the sample also encode this CDR3. The rearrangement links TRBV27 to TRBJ2-7; D possibly corresponds to TRBD1 (5 bases). This CDR3 region has 13 residues. Germline CDR1 and CDR2: MNHEY and SMNVEV (reference sequence). Between the trimmed V and J ends, which lost 3 bases and 3 bases, there was a span of 9 bases. Written as DNA, the CDR3 is TGTGCCAGCAGTTTCAGGGCCAACTACGAGCAGTACTTC. It encodes CASSFRANYEQYF.

The CDR3 loop reads CASSLGYRTNTDTQYF. The CDR3 nucleotides are TGCGCCAGCAGCTTGGGGTACAGAACCAACACAGATACGCAGTATTTT. This chain uses TRBV5-1 with TRBJ2-3; D gene uncertain. With 0 bases removed from V and 2 bases from J, the gap between germline ends came to 13 bases. Per the germline V gene, CDR1 is SGHRS and CDR2 is YFSETQ. CDR3 length: 16 amino acids.

The chain combines TRBV6-6 with TRBJ2-1; TRBD1 agrees at 12 bases. With 10 bases clipped from V and 8 bases from J, the junction kept 3 bases outside the gene matches. There are 12 residues in the CDR3. In germline, CDR1 is MNHNY, CDR2 SVGAGI (reference sequence). The CDR3 DNA is TGTGCCACCGGGACAGGGGGCGATGAGCAGTTCTTC. It encodes CATGTGGDEQFF.

This clone was counted only a few times. V usage is TRBV5-5 and J usage is TRBJ1-1; D may be TRBD1 (5 bases). V shed 4 bases and J shed 4 bases, with 11 bases lying between them. The CDR3 is made up of 13 amino acids. Germline CDR1 reads SGHKS; CDR2 reads YYEKEE (reference sequence). The CDR3 bases are TGTGCCAGCAGCACCAGGGTGGGCACTGAAGCTTTCTTT. Its protein is CASSTRVGTEAFF. The variable domain in full, with the rest retrieved from reference TRBV5-5 and TRBJ1-1, is DAGVTQSPTHLIKTRGQQVTLRCSPISGHKSVSWYQQVLGQGPQFIFQYYEKEERGRGNFPDRFSARQFPNYSSELNVNALLLGDSALYLCASSTRVGTEAFFGQGTRLTVV.

The rearrangement uses TRBV7-8 and TRBJ1-4; D ambiguous. Germline-derived CDR1 and CDR2 are SGHVS and FQNEAQ. Trimming removed 2 bases at V and 7 bases at J, with 8 bases between. This CDR3 has 13 residues. DNA for the CDR3: TGTGCCAGCAGCTTAATCGGCCTTGAAAAACTGTTTTTT. Amino acids: CASSLIGLEKLFF.

V usage is TRBV19 and J usage is TRBJ2-5; the D is unclear. Germline-derived CDR1 and CDR2 are LNHDA and SQIVND (reference sequence). This CDR3 spans 14 amino acids. V lost 5 bases and J 1 base, leaving 11 bases between the germline ends. CDR3 sequence reads: CASSPWGSQETQYF. CDR3 coding DNA: TGTGCCAGTAGTCCCTGGGGAAGCCAAGAGACCCAGTACTTC.

V and J are TRBV13 and TRBJ2-2, with TRBD2 matching 7 bases. The CDR3 contains 15 residues. CDR1 and CDR2 (germline): PRHDT, FYEKMQ (reference sequence). The trim removed 4 bases at V and 5 bases at J, leaving 7 bases unmatched. The CDR3 nucleotides read TGTGCCAGCAGCTATCGACTAGCAGAAACCGGGGAGCTGTTTTTT. Encoded protein: CASSYRLAETGELFF.

The CDR3 DNA sequence: TGTGCCAGCAGCTTAGCGACCTGGAACCCTGCGGCCTCCTACAATGAGCAGTTCTTC. It is translated as CASSLATWNPAASYNEQFF. The rearrangement uses TRBV7-9 and TRBJ2-1; the D is unclear. Trimming shortened V by 0 bases and J by 0 bases, and 18 bases separated the two germline ends. Germline assignment: CDR1 SEHNR and CDR2 FQNEAQ (reference sequence). The CDR3 length is 19 residues.

The chain carries TRBV7-6 and TRBJ2-1; D is possibly TRBD1 (6 bases). V lost 3 bases and J lost 8, with 14 bases in between. Germline CDR1 and CDR2: SGHVS and FNYEAQ. This CDR3 is built from 14 residues. Written as DNA, the CDR3 is TGTGCCAGCAGCTTTGGCGCAGGGGACCATGAGCAGTTCTTC. It specifies CASSFGAGDHEQFF. Full variable domain (missing parts from reference TRBV7-6 and TRBJ2-1): GAGVSQSPRYKVTKRGQDVALRCDPISGHVSLYWYRQALGQGPEFLTYFNYEAQQDKSGLPNDRFSAERPEGSISTLTIQRTEQRDSAMYRCASSFGAGDHEQFFGPGTRLTVL.

This clone was counted a single time. The chain combines TRBV6-5 with TRBJ2-1; the match to TRBD1 covers 7 bases. Trimming at V came to 6 bases and at J to 4 bases, leaving 9 bases not matched to a gene. Germline values: CDR1 MNHEY, CDR2 SVGAGI. The CDR3 spans 15 residues. The CDR3 sequence is CASSQRQGWYNEQFF. CDR3 bases: TGTGCCAGCAGCCAACGACAGGGCTGGTACAATGAGCAGTTCTTC.

V is TRBV27 and J is TRBJ2-3; possibly TRBD2 for D (5 bases). Per germline, CDR1 MNHEY and CDR2 SMNVEV (reference sequence). CDR3 length: 16 residues. Trimming left V 5 bases short and J 1 base short, with 16 bases between. The CDR3 DNA reads as TGTGCCAGCAGTACGCGGACGCGGGCTGGCACAGATACGCAGTATTTT. Residues: CASSTRTRAGTDTQYF.

This chain joins TRBV7-9 and TRBJ2-5; 9 bases are shared with TRBD1. This CDR3 has 16 amino acids. J gave up 3 bases and V 7 bases, and 12 bases lay outside the gene matches. Germline V lookup: CDR1 SEHNR, CDR2 FQNEAQ (reference sequence). Written as DNA, the CDR3 is TGTGCCAGCACCTCCCGACAGGGGGTGAGAGAAGAGACCCAGTACTTC. As protein: CASTSRQGVREETQYF.

V and J are TRBV27 and TRBJ2-1; 7 bases agree with TRBD2. The CDR3 is 16 amino acids. V was pared by 5 bases and J by 0 bases, with 7 bases of the junction left unmatched. Germline CDR1 reads MNHEY; CDR2 reads SMNVEV (reference sequence). The CDR3 sequence: CASSILAVSSYNEQFF. CDR3 nucleotide sequence: TGTGCCAGCAGTATCCTAGCGGTAAGCTCCTACAATGAGCAGTTCTTC.

On this clone: The sample has other DNA sequences that encode this CDR3 too. The chain employs TRBV10-3 and TRBJ2-2, with TRBD1 matching 8 bases. Germline CDR1 ENHRY, CDR2 SYGVKD. The CDR3 is 15 residues long. With 5 bases clipped from V and 1 base from J, the junction kept 3 bases outside the gene matches. DNA of the CDR3: TGTGCCATCAGTTCCGGGACAGGGAACACCGGGGAGCTGTTTTTT. It translates to CAISSGTGNTGELFF.

CDR3 in amino acids: CASSPGGFGYDEQFF. In DNA form, the CDR3 reads TGTGCCAGCAGCCCAGGAGGTTTTGGGTACGATGAGCAGTTCTTC. The chain has TRBV11-2 and TRBJ2-1, with D possibly TRBD2 on 5 matching bases. The CDR3 covers 15 residues. Trimming shortened V by 5 bases and J by 8 bases, and 19 bases separated the two germline ends. Germline loops: CDR1 SGHAT, CDR2 FQNNGV.

Turning to this clone: Other nucleotide sequences from this sample produce the same CDR3. The CDR3 coding sequence is TGTGCCAGCAGTTTAACGGGATACAATGAGCAGTTCTTC. Amino acid sequence: CASSLTGYNEQFF. The V gene is TRBV28, the J gene TRBJ2-1; D may be TRBD2 (5 bases). Germline V gene lookup returns CDR1 MDHEN and CDR2 SYDVKM. The CDR3 totals 13 residues. The V gene lost 2 bases and the J gene lost 4 bases, with 6 bases spanning the gap.

The V call is TRBV30, the J call TRBJ1-6; no clear D gene. Germline V CDR1 and CDR2: GTSNPN, SVGIG (reference sequence). V lost 3 bases, J lost 7 bases, and 7 bases lay in between. The CDR3 contains 12 residues. In DNA form, the CDR3 reads TGTGCCTGGAGGGTCGGAAATTCACCCCTCCACTTT. Encoded protein: CAWRVGNSPLHF.

The J gene is TRBJ1-4, the V gene TRBV2, with D hard to call. The V gene lost 5 bases and the J gene lost 7 bases, with 17 bases spanning the gap. This CDR3 is 15 amino acids long. Germline values: CDR1 SNHLY, CDR2 FYNNEI. The CDR3, as DNA: TGTGCCAGCAGTCCCCCCGACCGCTATTTTGAAAAACTGTTTTTT. This sequence encodes CASSPPDRYFEKLFF.

The rearrangement links TRBV2 to TRBJ1-1; a possible D gene is TRBD1 (5 bases). The CDR3 is 14 residues long. The germline V gene encodes CDR1 SNHLY and CDR2 FYNNEI. Between the trimmed V and J ends, which lost 6 bases and 5 bases, there was a span of 16 bases. CDR3 amino acids: CASSDGGRRTEAFF. The CDR3 region has the DNA TGTGCCAGCAGCGACGGGGGGAGGAGGACTGAAGCTTTCTTT. Filled out from reference TRBV2 and TRBJ1-1, the complete variable domain reads EPEVTQTPSHQVTQMGQEVILRCVPISNHLYFYWYRQILGQKVEFLVSFYNNEISEKSEIFDDQFSVERPDGSNFTLKIRSTKLEDSAMYFCASSDGGRRTEAFFGQGTRLTVV.